This TCR beta chain was obtained from a study of shared clonotypes between healthy human individuals. The CDR3 loop spans 11 amino acids. CDR1 and CDR2 (germline): SEHNR, FQNEAQ (reference sequence). V lost 5 bases to trimming and J lost 8 bases, with 7 bases between them. Original processing methods: Without quality scores, immunoSEQ junctional reads could not be filtered like full-length reads. Only in-frame clones appear in the TCRdb table, and some are missing; sequencing was by immunoSEQ multiplex PCR. The V and J calls and clone size come from that table; D and trimming were worked out from the DNA. The table includes about 490,000 clones, around 80% detected once.

Source material: PBMCs. The receptor was isolated from a woman in her forties in good health. Some clones in this sample may be carry-over from other donors' samples. The chain combines TRBV7-9 with TRBJ2-1; D is unclear. The CDR3 DNA follows: TGTGCCAGCAGCGTAGACTATGAGCAGTTCTTC. It codes for CASSVDYEQFF. Combining the CDR3 with reference TRBV7-9 and TRBJ2-1 gives the whole variable domain DTGVSQNPRHKITKRGQNVTFRCDPISEHNRLYWYRQTLGQGPEFLTYFQNEAQLEKSRLLSDRFSAERPKGSFSTLEIQRTEQGDSAMYLCASSVDYEQFFGPGTRLTVL.